This TCR beta chain was observed in a study of T cell responses to AZD1222 COVID-19 vaccine. Using immunoSEQ multiplex PCR, the repertoire was profiled, and TCRdb retains in-frame clones only, with some absent. The sample has 100,000 to 140,000 clones; 92% are singletons. After removal of 0 bases from V and 2 bases from J, the junction contained 13 bases not matched to a gene. The germline gives CDR1 SGHKS, CDR2 YYEKEE (reference sequence). This CDR3 has 18 amino acids. The chain employs TRBV5-5 and TRBJ2-7; 8 bases line up with TRBD2. The TCR originated in an adult who received the AZD1222 COVID-19 vaccine. Here the sequenced sample was peripheral blood, taken 28 days after the second AZD1222 dose. The CDR3 region is CASSLAVGVAGSPYEQYF. The CDR3 region has the DNA TGTGCCAGCAGCTTGGCAGTCGGGGTAGCGGGGAGCCCCTACGAGCAGTACTTC.